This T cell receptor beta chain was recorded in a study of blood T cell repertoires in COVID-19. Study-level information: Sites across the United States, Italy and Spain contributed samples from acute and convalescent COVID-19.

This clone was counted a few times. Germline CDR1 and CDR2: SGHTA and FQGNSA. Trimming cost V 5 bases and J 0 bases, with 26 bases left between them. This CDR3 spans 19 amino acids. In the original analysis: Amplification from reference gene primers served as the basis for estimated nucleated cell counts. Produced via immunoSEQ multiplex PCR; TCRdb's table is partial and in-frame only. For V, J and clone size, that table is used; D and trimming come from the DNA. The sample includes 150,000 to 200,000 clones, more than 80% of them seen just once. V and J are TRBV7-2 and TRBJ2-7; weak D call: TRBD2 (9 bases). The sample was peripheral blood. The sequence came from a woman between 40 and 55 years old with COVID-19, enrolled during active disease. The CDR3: CASSTPRTGTSFGSYEQYF. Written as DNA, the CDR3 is TGTGCCAGCAGCACACCCAGGACAGGGACTAGCTTCGGCTCCTACGAGCAGTACTTC.